This entry concerns a single T cell receptor (beta chain). Its antigen is as yet unknown. Amplification used 60 Vbeta primers and 13 Jbeta primers. Produced via immunoSEQ multiplex PCR; TCRdb's table is partial and in-frame only. This sample carries 150,000 or so clones, 70% to 80% of them seen once, and the ten largest clones take approximately 1.3%. This entry is derived from a study of cytomegalovirus exposure and HLA in healthy donors. The study's findings and limits: When a later analysis was performed, an Asian-associated ancestry cluster reportedly had fewer N-insertions than the roughly 670-donor mean. HLA alleles were associated with some 16,000 TCR beta sequences in a later analysis at 0.05 false discovery rate. Researchers catalogued under 200 TCR beta chains as cytomegalovirus-associated. By HLA locus, TCR association rates varied in a later analysis, with DRB1 showing the most and HLA-C the fewest.

This CDR3 contains 15 residues. In germline, CDR1 is SEHNR, CDR2 FQNEAQ (reference sequence). Trimming cost V 1 base and J 4 bases, with 12 bases left between them. This rearrangement joins TRBV7-9 to TRBJ2-3, with unresolved D. The clonotype comes from a man aged 25-45 years in good health and CMV-seronegative. The sequencing sample was made of PBMCs. As DNA, the CDR3 is TGTGCCAGCAGCTTAGATATAAGTCCAGCAGATACGCAGTATTTT. Its translation: CASSLDISPADTQYF.